This T cell receptor (beta chain) was recovered during a study of vaccination and CD4 T cells after COVID-19. Study-level background: The makeup of the convalescents was six males and four females, two of them Hispanic. The peptides that stimulated the cells were overlapping spike peptides from SARS-CoV-2, HCoV-NL63, HCoV-OC43 and HCoV-229E. Control cultures used a CEFX viral epitope pool, an HIV-1 Nef peptide pool, or no peptide.

With the Oncomine TCR Beta short-read assay, DNA from cultured CD4+ T cells was sequenced. One entry per CDR3 protein results from TCRdb running MiXCR on the PCR reads. This table has more than 7,000 distinct CDR3 sequences, around 55% appearing once. CDR1 is LGHNA and CDR2 is YNFKEQ in the germline V gene. The J segment lost 7 bases and the V segment lost 4 bases, leaving 13 bases of the junction unmatched. The CDR3 sequence is 16 residues long. This clonotype was found once. The target antigen is unknown. Treatment specified: roughly ten-day PBMC culture with coronavirus spike peptide pools or control peptides (ViraFEST assay). Every well contained some 2 million PBMCs, which were grown with about 9.3 IU/ml IL-2 and 9 to 10 ug/ml peptide pools.

This specimen was cultured CD4+ T cells from blood, taken after SARS-CoV-2 vaccination. The receptor's source is a human donor with COVID-19. The rearrangement joins TRBV4-2 to TRBJ1-5; 7 bases fit TRBD1. The CDR3 DNA is TGTGCCAGCAGCCGGGAACTGACAGGGACGGGGCAGCCCCAGCATTTT. Its translation is CASSRELTGTGQPQHF.